These 32 T cell receptor beta chains were all obtained from the same sample, sequenced in a study of T cell responses to AZD1222 COVID-19 vaccine. Clones were sequenced by immunoSEQ multiplex PCR, and TCRdb holds only the in-frame ones, with some missing. The data hold about 55,000 clones, with about 90% observed a single time. Sequenced here: peripheral blood, sampled on day 0 of AZD1222 vaccination. These receptors were collected from an adult in good health.

This clone was counted a single time. J is TRBJ1-2 and V is TRBV7-8; 7 bases match TRBD1. This CDR3 spans 13 amino acids. V lost 0 bases, J lost 8 bases, and 3 bases stayed unmatched. CDR1 is SGHVS and CDR2 is FQNEAQ in the germline V gene. The CDR3 here is CASSLAGTEGYTF. CDR3 coding DNA: TGTGCCAGCAGCTTAGCCGGGACAGAGGGCTACACCTTC.

The chain carries TRBV4-2 and TRBJ2-2; D may be TRBD1 (6 bases). The CDR3 is 15 residues long. The germline CDR1 and CDR2 sequences are LGHNA and YNFKEQ. The V end was cut by 0 bases, the J end by 4 bases, with 9 bases between. The CDR3, as DNA: TGTGCCAGCAGCCAAGACCAGGGGCGCACCGGGGAGCTGTTTTTT. It codes for CASSQDQGRTGELFF.

The rearrangement links TRBV14 to TRBJ2-1; 10 bases map to TRBD1. Trimming cost V 4 bases and J 12 bases; bases outside gene matches: 9. This CDR3 has 14 residues. Germline assignment: CDR1 SGHDN and CDR2 FVKESK. In nucleotides, the CDR3 is TGTGCCAGCAGCCCCCGGGACAGGGGTTGGGTGCAGTTCTTC. Protein product: CASSPRDRGWVQFF.

In this sample, this clone turned up a few times. At the DNA level, this CDR3 is encoded by other sequences in the same sample as well. The CDR3 region is CASSVVSGRQETQYF. Written as DNA, the CDR3 is TGTGCCAGCAGCGTAGTGAGCGGGAGACAAGAGACCCAGTACTTC. The J gene is TRBJ2-5, the V gene TRBV9, with 8 bases matching TRBD2. V dropped 0 bases and J dropped 2; count of bases not matched to a gene: 3. The germline V gene encodes CDR1 SGDLS and CDR2 YYNGEE. The CDR3 is 15 residues long.

This chain joins TRBV27 and TRBJ1-3; the D is unclear. Germline CDR1 and CDR2: MNHEY and SMNVEV (reference sequence). The CDR3 spans 15 residues. The V end was cut by 3 bases, the J end by 1 base, with 10 bases between. The CDR3: CASSLAWPSGNTIYF. CDR3 in DNA: TGTGCCAGCAGTTTGGCGTGGCCGTCTGGAAACACCATATATTTT.

J is TRBJ1-3 and V is TRBV19; D ambiguous. Germline V gene lookup returns CDR1 LNHDA and CDR2 SQIVND (reference sequence). The CDR3 is made up of 15 amino acids. V lost 4 bases and J lost 1, with 11 bases in between. Written as DNA, the CDR3 is TGTGCCAGTAGTAACGGGATCAAGTCTGGAAACACCATATATTTT. Translating gives CASSNGIKSGNTIYF.

CDR3 DNA sequence: TGCACCAGCAGCCAAGATCGGCCCAGGACTTACAATGAGCAGTTCTTC. This gives the protein CTSSQDRPRTYNEQFF. The chain combines TRBV1 with TRBJ2-1; TRBD2, as called in the table, went unchecked against the DNA. TRBV1 has pseudogene status. This CDR3 has 16 amino acids.

V gene TRBV29-1 combines with J gene TRBJ1-3; D remains unclear. CDR1 and CDR2 (germline): SQVTM, ANQGSEA. The CDR3 contains 11 residues. Trimming pared 2 bases from V and 4 bases from J, leaving 3 bases between. The CDR3 DNA follows: TGCAGCGTTGAACAAGGAAACACCATATATTTT. Amino acids: CSVEQGNTIYF. Using reference TRBV29-1 and TRBJ1-3 for the parts outside the CDR3, the full variable domain is SAVISQKPSRDICQRGTSLTIQCQVDSQVTMMFWYRQQPGQSLTLIATANQGSEATYESGFVIDKFPISRPNLTFSTLTVSNMSPEDSSIYLCSVEQGNTIYFGEGSWLTVV.

J is TRBJ1-1 and V is TRBV28; D is undetermined. Germline V gene sequence: CDR1 MDHEN, CDR2 SYDVKM. CDR3 length: 12 amino acids. V was shortened by 7 bases and J by 6 bases, with 12 bases between the two germline ends. CDR3 sequence reads: CASTATRAEAFF. The CDR3 coding sequence is TGTGCCAGCACCGCTACCCGGGCTGAAGCTTTCTTT.

The rearrangement joins TRBV5-1 to TRBJ1-1, with a weak D call TRBD1 (6 bases). Germline CDR1 SGHRS, CDR2 YFSETQ. The germline V and J ends were trimmed by 9 bases and 0 bases, with 15 bases remaining between them. This CDR3 contains 14 residues. The DNA of the CDR3 is TGCGCCACTCGACCAGGGGATATGAACACTGAAGCTTTCTTT. Translating gives CATRPGDMNTEAFF.

V and J are TRBV10-3 and TRBJ2-1, with D maybe TRBD2 (5 bases). V was shortened by 11 bases and J by 5 bases, with 25 bases between the two germline ends. The CDR3 has 16 amino acids. In germline, CDR1 is ENHRY, CDR2 SYGVKD. The CDR3: CASTKELAGVNNEQFF. The CDR3 DNA is TGTGCCTCCACGAAGGAGTTGGCGGGCGTGAACAATGAGCAGTTCTTC.

The rearrangement uses TRBV12-3 or TRBV12-4 and TRBJ1-2, with TRBD1 identical over 7 bases. The CDR3 contains 13 residues. With 5 bases clipped from V and 1 base from J, the junction kept 1 base outside the gene matches. The CDR3 is CASSGTDNYGYTF. The CDR3, as DNA: TGTGCCAGCAGTGGGACAGATAACTATGGCTACACCTTC.

CDR3: CASSPTHSYEQYF. In nucleotides, the CDR3 is TGTGCCAGCAGCCCTACGCACTCCTACGAGCAGTACTTC. This chain connects TRBV3-1 (or the pseudogene TRBV3-2) to TRBJ2-7; D not certain. The CDR3 has 13 amino acids. V was shortened by 4 bases and J by 0 bases, with 7 bases between the two germline ends. Looked up from germline, CDR1 is LGHDT and CDR2 is YNNKEL (reference sequence).

CDR3 nucleotide sequence: TGCAGCGTTGCGGGCAGGGGCGTCTACAATGAGCAGTTCTTC. It codes for CSVAGRGVYNEQFF. The V gene is TRBV29-1, the J gene TRBJ2-1, with a weak D call TRBD1 (6 bases). The germline gives CDR1 SQVTM, CDR2 ANQGSEA. The CDR3 spans 14 residues. Trimming shortened V by 4 bases and J by 3 bases, and 13 bases separated the two germline ends.

This rearrangement joins TRBV19 to TRBJ1-5; unclear D gene. This CDR3 has 15 amino acids. Germline V gene sequence: CDR1 LNHDA, CDR2 SQIVND (reference sequence). The V end was cut by 4 bases, the J end by 3 bases, with 13 bases between. The CDR3 DNA is TGTGCCAGTAGTAGTGGGCGTCTTGACAATCAGCCCCAGCATTTT. It codes for CASSSGRLDNQPQHF.

The V and J genes are TRBV10-3 and TRBJ1-6; D call uncertain. V dropped 3 bases and J dropped 9 bases, with 12 bases sitting between them. Looked up from germline, CDR1 is ENHRY and CDR2 is SYGVKD. The CDR3 contains 14 residues. The CDR3 nucleotides read TGTGCCATCAGTGATAAGCCAGACACTTCACCCCTCCACTTT. It specifies CAISDKPDTSPLHF.

The chain is built from TRBV19 and TRBJ2-3; 9 positions match TRBD2. Germline V CDR1 and CDR2: LNHDA, SQIVND (reference sequence). This CDR3 region has 16 residues. Unmatched junction bases numbered 5, after V lost 2 bases and J lost 2 bases. The CDR3 sequence is CASSIFAGGLTDTQYF. CDR3 in DNA: TGTGCCAGTAGTATATTTGCGGGAGGGCTCACAGATACGCAGTATTTT.

This clone was counted a few times. V and J are TRBV10-1 and TRBJ1-6; D remains ambiguous. The germline V gene encodes CDR1 WNHNN and CDR2 SYGVQD (reference sequence). The germline V and J ends were trimmed by 0 bases and 10 bases, with 7 bases remaining between them. The CDR3 loop spans 13 amino acids. CDR3 sequence reads: CASSESILSPLHF. The CDR3, as DNA: TGCGCCAGCAGTGAGTCAATTCTATCACCCCTCCACTTT.

The rearrangement links TRBV5-8 to TRBJ2-1; 7 positions match TRBD1. The CDR3 covers 16 residues. In germline, CDR1 is SGHTS, CDR2 YDEGEE. Trimming at V came to 0 bases and at J to 6 bases, leaving 9 bases not matched to a gene. The CDR3 DNA is TGTGCCAGCAGCTTGGTGACAGGGTCCGCCATCAATGAGCAGTTCTTC. Translation gives CASSLVTGSAINEQFF.

The CDR3 DNA sequence: TGTGCCAGCAGCAGAGAGACTTGGAATTCACCCCTCCACTTT. Its protein is CASSRETWNSPLHF. The chain employs TRBV3-1 (or the pseudogene TRBV3-2) and TRBJ1-6; D gene ambiguous. CDR1 and CDR2 from the germline V gene are LGHDT and YNNKEL (reference sequence). V lost 5 bases to trimming and J lost 7 bases, with 12 bases between them. The CDR3 is 14 residues long.

This chain's CDR3 is CASSQVATYTGELFF. The CDR3 bases are TGTGCCAGCAGCCAAGTAGCGACGTACACCGGGGAGCTGTTTTTT. The J gene is TRBJ2-2, the V gene TRBV14; D may be TRBD2 (5 bases). Germline V CDR1 and CDR2: SGHDN, FVKESK. V dropped 1 base and J dropped 3 bases, with 9 bases sitting between them. The CDR3 contains 15 residues.

This chain connects TRBV19 to TRBJ2-5, with a tentative D call TRBD1 (6 bases). V lost 6 bases to trimming and J lost 3 bases, with 26 bases between them. Germline assignment: CDR1 LNHDA and CDR2 SQIVND (reference sequence). This CDR3 is 18 amino acids long. CDR3 in amino acids: CASSPSPFSRGWEETQYF. In DNA form, the CDR3 reads TGTGCCAGTAGCCCATCCCCGTTCTCTAGGGGGTGGGAAGAGACCCAGTACTTC.

V and J are TRBV6-5 and TRBJ2-1; the match to TRBD2 covers 11 bases. Germline V gene sequence: CDR1 MNHEY, CDR2 SVGAGI. The CDR3 loop spans 15 amino acids. V lost 7 bases, J lost 5 bases, and 7 bases stayed unmatched. For the CDR3, the DNA is TGTGCCAGCATCGCCGGGACTAGCGGACACAATGAGCAGTTCTTC. Protein sequence: CASIAGTSGHNEQFF.

The chain is built from TRBV5-6 and TRBJ2-1; no definite D call. The CDR3 covers 13 residues. CDR1 SGHDT and CDR2 YYEEEE come from the germline V gene. Trimming stripped 4 bases from V and 10 bases from J, with 15 bases between. DNA of the CDR3: TGTGCCAGCAGCCACCCTGCTGGGATAGAGCAGTTCTTC. Translating gives CASSHPAGIEQFF. The whole variable domain, filled in from reference TRBV5-6 and TRBJ2-1, reads DAGVTQSPTHLIKTRGQQVTLRCSPKSGHDTVSWYQQALGQGPQFIFQYYEEEERQRGNFPDRFSGHQFPNYSSELNVNALLLGDSALYLCASSHPAGIEQFFGPGTRLTVL.

The V and J genes are TRBV2 and TRBJ1-1, with D possibly TRBD1 on 5 matching bases. The CDR3 is 14 residues long. Between the trimmed V and J ends, which lost 3 bases and 5 bases, there was a span of 13 bases. Germline values: CDR1 SNHLY, CDR2 FYNNEI. This CDR3 is CASSDVTRETEAFF. DNA of the CDR3: TGTGCCAGCAGTGATGTGACCAGGGAGACTGAAGCTTTCTTT.

This clone appeared a few times. The chain couples TRBV19 to TRBJ1-1; 9 bases agree with TRBD1. V shed 8 bases, J shed 10 bases, and the junction held 14 bases outside the gene matches. Germline V CDR1 and CDR2: LNHDA, SQIVND (reference sequence). This CDR3 has 14 residues. The CDR3 loop reads CASARQGDPPRAFF. In DNA, the CDR3 is TGTGCCAGTGCTCGACAGGGGGATCCTCCAAGAGCTTTCTTT.

This rearrangement joins TRBV5-8 to TRBJ2-1; TRBD2 matches at 11 bases. The trim removed 0 bases at V and 7 bases at J, leaving 9 bases unmatched. The CDR3 spans 17 residues. Germline V gene sequence: CDR1 SGHTS, CDR2 YDEGEE. CDR3 loop: CASSLGPTSGSGNEQFF. CDR3 sequence (DNA): TGTGCCAGCAGCTTGGGGCCCACTAGCGGGAGCGGGAATGAGCAGTTCTTC.

This clone showed up just a few times. The chain couples TRBV28 to TRBJ2-1, with D possibly matching TRBD2 (5 bases). Germline V gives CDR1 MDHEN, CDR2 SYDVKM. CDR3 length equals 16 residues. Deletions cut 8 bases from V and 2 bases from J, with 19 bases between. The CDR3 spells CASGPLGSRTYNEQFF. In DNA form, the CDR3 reads TGTGCCAGCGGCCCCCTGGGGAGTAGGACCTACAATGAGCAGTTCTTC.

The count of this clone is one. J is TRBJ1-5 and V is TRBV27; TRBD1 is a possible D gene (5 bases). Per the germline V gene, CDR1 is MNHEY and CDR2 is SMNVEV (reference sequence). V shed 5 bases and J shed 1 base, with 9 bases lying between them. CDR3 length: 14 amino acids. CDR3 nucleotide sequence: TGTGCCAGCAGTCCGCGGGACAGCAATCAGCCCCAGCATTTT. As protein: CASSPRDSNQPQHF.

The rearrangement links TRBV30 to TRBJ1-5; D is perhaps TRBD1 (5 bases). The germline V gene encodes CDR1 GTSNPN and CDR2 SVGIG (reference sequence). The CDR3 runs 14 residues. The V end lost 4 bases, the J end lost 0 bases, and 10 bases lay between the germline ends. CDR3 protein: CAWNSGGSNQPQHF. In DNA, the CDR3 is TGTGCCTGGAATAGTGGGGGTAGCAATCAGCCCCAGCATTTT.

Only one count was recorded for this clone. The chain uses TRBV6-2 or TRBV6-3 and TRBJ2-1; 10 bases are shared with TRBD2. Germline V gene sequence: CDR1 MNHEY, CDR2 SVGEGT. CDR3 length: 15 residues. The trim removed 5 bases at V and 1 base at J, leaving 2 bases unmatched. The CDR3 loop reads CASSQREGSYNEQFF. In DNA form, the CDR3 reads TGTGCCAGCAGTCAGCGGGAGGGGTCCTACAATGAGCAGTTCTTC.

The chain is built from TRBV28 and TRBJ2-7; D might be TRBD1 (5 bases). Germline V lookup: CDR1 MDHEN, CDR2 SYDVKM. V dropped 2 bases and J dropped 4 bases, with 12 bases sitting between them. The CDR3 covers 14 residues. Here the CDR3 reads CASSLNPGIYEQYF. The CDR3 nucleotides are TGTGCCAGCAGTTTAAATCCAGGGATATACGAGCAGTACTTC.